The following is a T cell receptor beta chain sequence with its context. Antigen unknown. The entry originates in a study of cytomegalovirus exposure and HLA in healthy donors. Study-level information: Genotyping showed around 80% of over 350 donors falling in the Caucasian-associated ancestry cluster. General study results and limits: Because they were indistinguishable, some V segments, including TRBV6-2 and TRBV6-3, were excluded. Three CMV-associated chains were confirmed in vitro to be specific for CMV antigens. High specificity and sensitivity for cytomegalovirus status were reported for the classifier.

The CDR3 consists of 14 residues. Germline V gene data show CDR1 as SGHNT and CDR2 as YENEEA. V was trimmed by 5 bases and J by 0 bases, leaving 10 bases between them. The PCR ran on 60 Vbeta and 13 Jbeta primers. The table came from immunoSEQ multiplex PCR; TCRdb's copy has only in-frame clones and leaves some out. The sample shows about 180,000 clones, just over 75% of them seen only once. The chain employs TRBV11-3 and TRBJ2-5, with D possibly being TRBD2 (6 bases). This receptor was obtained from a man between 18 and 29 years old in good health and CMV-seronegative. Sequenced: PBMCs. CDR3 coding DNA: TGTGCCAGCAGCCCCGGCGGGGACCAAGAGACCCAGTACTTC. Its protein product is CASSPGGDQETQYF.